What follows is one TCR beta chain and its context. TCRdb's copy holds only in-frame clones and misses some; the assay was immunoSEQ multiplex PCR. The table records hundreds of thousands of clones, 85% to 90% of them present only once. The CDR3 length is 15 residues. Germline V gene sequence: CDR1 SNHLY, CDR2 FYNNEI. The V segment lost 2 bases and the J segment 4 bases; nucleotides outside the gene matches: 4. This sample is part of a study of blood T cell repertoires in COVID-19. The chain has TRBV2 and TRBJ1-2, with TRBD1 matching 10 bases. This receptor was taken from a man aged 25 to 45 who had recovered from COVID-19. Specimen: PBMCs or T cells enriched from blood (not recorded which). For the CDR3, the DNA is TGTGCCAGCAGTGAAACCGGGACAGGGGTCTATGGCTACACCTTC. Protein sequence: CASSETGTGVYGYTF.